The TCR beta chain under discussion was sequenced for a study of liver allograft versus peripheral blood T cells. In the study overall: Repertoires from peripheral blood of liver transplant recipients were compared with those inside their transplanted livers.

Concerning this clonotype: A much larger clonotype is one base distant, so this may be a read error.

TCRdb passed the reads through MiXCR, listing each CDR3 protein once. The sample lists 3,000 or so distinct CDR3 sequences; 16% were seen once. The CDR3 totals 15 residues. Germline values: CDR1 SGHNT, CDR2 YYREEE (reference sequence). The rearrangement uses TRBV5-4 and TRBJ2-2, with D perhaps matching TRBD1 or TRBD2 (5 bases each). This sequence was found in a human patient who had a liver transplant. Some of the T cells might come from the graft donor. Written as DNA, the CDR3 is TGTGCCAGCAGCGGAGAGGGGCGCCTCACCGGGGAGCCGTTTTTT. It yields the protein CASSGEGRLTGEPFF.